This T cell receptor beta chain appears in the sequencing data of a study of T-cell reconstitution after alpha-beta-depleted transplantation in children. V was pared by 3 bases and J by 2 bases, with 11 bases of the junction left unmatched. The germline CDR1 and CDR2 sequences are DFQATT and SNEGSKA (reference sequence). This CDR3 has 16 residues. Using unique molecular identifiers, the investigators prepared the TCRbeta library. TCRdb processed the PCR reads anew with MiXCR; each CDR3 protein has one entry. In the table there are 350,000 to 450,000 distinct CDR3 sequences, roughly 20% of which are singletons.

This sample comprised PBMCs from the stem cell graft donor, obtained from the stem cell graft. V is TRBV20-1 and J is TRBJ2-5, with 8 bases matching TRBD2. This sequence originates from a human donor who donated a stem cell graft to a child with acute myeloid leukemia. This CDR3 reads CSARLTEREIQETQYF. The DNA of the CDR3 is TGCAGTGCTAGGCTTACGGAGCGGGAGATTCAAGAGACCCAGTACTTC.